One and the same sample provided the 23 T cell receptor beta chains below, sequenced in a study of control samples from healthy donors and cancer patients. The data were produced by immunoSEQ multiplex PCR, yet TCRdb's version contains in-frame clones alone and is incomplete. The sample contains some 150,000 clones, around 92% of which appear only once. Input material: blood. The receptor source for this set is a young man in good health.

About this clone itself: The junction departs from germline at one end; a sequencing error may be responsible. The V gene is TRBV19, the J gene TRBJ1-1; D ambiguous. CDR3 size: 11 residues. Germline V gene lookup returns CDR1 LNHDA and CDR2 SQIVND (reference sequence). CDR3 amino acids: CASSINSEIIF. The CDR3 bases are TGTGCCAGTAGTATTAATTCCGAGATAATCTTT.

This clone was detected only once. The chain links TRBV6-5 to TRBJ1-4, with no clear D. Germline V gives CDR1 MNHEY, CDR2 SVGAGI. CDR3 length: 14 amino acids. Trimming left V 5 bases short and J 8 bases short, with 15 bases between. As DNA, the CDR3 is TGTGCCAGCAGTCACAGTTCCATAGGGGAAAAACTGTTTTTT. It yields the protein CASSHSSIGEKLFF.

This clone came up once. The V and J genes are TRBV7-9 and TRBJ2-7, with D unclear. V lost 1 base and J 3 bases, leaving 7 bases between the germline ends. Germline V CDR1 and CDR2: SEHNR, FQNEAQ (reference sequence). The CDR3 has 13 amino acids. The CDR3 DNA reads TGTGCCAGCAGCTTAGGTTTTGGCTACGAGCAGTACTTC. Translated, it gives CASSLGFGYEQYF.

The chain carries TRBV28 and TRBJ2-3; no clear D. This CDR3 is built from 15 residues. Germline V gene sequence: CDR1 MDHEN, CDR2 SYDVKM. Trimming took off 6 bases at V and 1 base at J, with 14 bases between the two ends. The CDR3 DNA is TGTGCCAGCAGACTATCAAACACCCGCACAGATACGCAGTATTTT. Translation: CASRLSNTRTDTQYF.

The gene calls are TRBV28 and TRBJ2-7, with 8 bases matching TRBD1. Looked up from germline, CDR1 is MDHEN and CDR2 is SYDVKM. The ends lost 2 bases at V and 4 bases at J; junction bases unmatched: 10. The CDR3 consists of 16 residues. For the CDR3, the DNA is TGTGCCAGCAGTTTACCCGGACAGGGAATCCGGTACGAGCAGTACTTC. This sequence encodes CASSLPGQGIRYEQYF.

J is TRBJ2-1 and V is TRBV7-2; D is uncertain. The CDR3 is 17 residues long. The germline V gene has CDR1 SGHTA and CDR2 FQGNSA. Trimming took 5 bases from V and 1 from J, leaving 18 bases between them. The CDR3 loop reads CASSPVGSYDSYNEQFF. CDR3 DNA sequence: TGTGCCAGCAGCCCGGTCGGGTCGTACGATTCCTACAATGAGCAGTTCTTC.

This chain links TRBV5-4 with TRBJ1-6; 7 bases are a match to TRBD1. Germline V gives CDR1 SGHNT, CDR2 YYREEE (reference sequence). V gave up 5 bases and J gave up 6 bases; unmatched junction bases: 8. The CDR3 totals 15 residues. The CDR3 sequence is CASRPGTATNSPLHF. CDR3 coding DNA: TGTGCCAGCAGACCCGGGACAGCCACTAATTCACCCCTCCACTTT.

The chain joins TRBV7-2 to TRBJ1-2; 9 bases are shared with TRBD1. The germline CDR1 and CDR2 sequences are SGHTA and FQGNSA. CDR3 length: 13 residues. The CDR3 DNA is TGTGCTTGGGCCTGGACAGGGGACTATGGCTACACCTTC. Its protein product is CAWAWTGDYGYTF.

The rearrangement uses TRBV5-1 and TRBJ2-2; the match to TRBD2 covers 12 bases. The CDR3 covers 16 residues. V lost 5 bases, J lost 6 bases, and 8 bases stayed unmatched. Germline V lookup: CDR1 SGHRS, CDR2 YFSETQ. CDR3 in DNA: TGCGCCAGCAGTCCGACGACTAGCGGGGGCGCCGGGGAGCTGTTTTTT. Amino acid sequence: CASSPTTSGGAGELFF.

The chain joins TRBV20-1 to TRBJ1-4, with D tentatively TRBD1 (5 bases). Germline V gene lookup returns CDR1 DFQATT and CDR2 SNEGSKA (reference sequence). This CDR3 contains 13 residues. V was pared by 3 bases and J by 14 bases, with 19 bases between. This chain's CDR3 is CSASKGKNEGLFF. The CDR3 DNA sequence: TGCAGTGCTAGTAAGGGGAAAAACGAGGGGCTGTTTTTT.

The gene calls are TRBV28 and TRBJ2-1; possible D gene TRBD2, 6 bases. The CDR3 has 15 residues. From germline, CDR1 is MDHEN and CDR2 SYDVKM. V was cut by 4 bases and J by 4 bases, with 14 bases left in between. This CDR3 reads CASSYDVGGYNEQFF. The CDR3 region has the DNA TGTGCCAGCAGTTATGACGTGGGGGGTTACAATGAGCAGTTCTTC.

The gene calls are TRBV25-1 and TRBJ1-4; D is possibly TRBD1 (6 bases). The V and J ends lost 3 bases and 7 bases respectively, with 18 bases between them. CDR1 and CDR2 from the germline V gene are MGHDK and SYGVNS. This CDR3 region has 16 residues. This chain's CDR3 is CASSEGARILGEKLFF. DNA of the CDR3: TGTGCCAGCAGTGAGGGGGCGCGAATCCTAGGTGAAAAACTGTTTTTT.

This chain uses TRBV3-1 (or the pseudogene TRBV3-2) with TRBJ2-3; TRBD2 is a possible D gene (6 bases). CDR3 length: 14 amino acids. Trimming stripped 4 bases from V and 2 bases from J, with 10 bases between. The germline CDR1 and CDR2 sequences are LGHDT and YNNKEL (reference sequence). The chain's CDR3 is CASSPDYNTDTQYF. The CDR3 DNA reads as TGTGCCAGCAGCCCGGACTACAACACAGATACGCAGTATTTT.

This rearrangement joins TRBV29-1 to TRBJ2-2; TRBD2 aligns across 9 bases. Trimming cost V 4 bases and J 4 bases; bases outside gene matches: 7. The CDR3 totals 15 residues. From germline, CDR1 is SQVTM and CDR2 ANQGSEA. The CDR3 loop reads CSVGVSGRPTGELFF. The CDR3 DNA sequence: TGCAGCGTTGGAGTTAGCGGGAGACCCACCGGGGAGCTGTTTTTT.

This chain connects TRBV7-3 to TRBJ2-1; TRBD2 matches 12 bases. Germline-derived CDR1 and CDR2 are SGHTA and FQGTGA. The CDR3 loop spans 15 amino acids. Trimming removed 5 bases from V and 2 bases from J; junction bases left unmatched: 1. This CDR3 is CASSRTSGAYNEQFF. The CDR3 region has the DNA TGTGCCAGCAGCCGGACTAGCGGGGCCTACAATGAGCAGTTCTTC.

The gene calls are TRBV2 and TRBJ2-3; 9 bases are shared with TRBD2. The CDR3 length is 20 residues. V lost 8 bases and J lost 0; bases outside the gene matches: 21. The germline V gene has CDR1 SNHLY and CDR2 FYNNEI. The CDR3 reads CASVVYPDGASGTSTDTQYF. DNA of the CDR3: TGTGCCAGCGTAGTGTATCCGGACGGAGCTAGCGGGACTAGCACAGATACGCAGTATTTT.

This rearrangement joins TRBV15 to TRBJ2-3, with 9 bases that match TRBD2. V lost 9 bases to trimming and J lost 4 bases; unmatched junction nucleotides: 11. CDR1 LNHNV and CDR2 YYDKDF come from the germline V gene (reference sequence). The CDR3 contains 15 residues. The CDR3 reads CATGAEAGGSDTQYF. The CDR3 DNA sequence: TGTGCCACGGGGGCGGAGGCGGGGGGGTCAGATACGCAGTATTTT. The whole variable domain, remainder taken from reference TRBV15 and TRBJ2-3, is DAMVIQNPRYQVTQFGKPVTLSCSQTLNHNVMYWYQQKSSQAPKLLFHYYDKDFNNEADTPDNFQSRRPNTSFCFLDIRSPGLGDTAMYLCATGAEAGGSDTQYFGPGTRLTVL.

The chain is built from TRBV29-1 and TRBJ1-2; D gene unclear. The ends were cut back, 7 bases at V and 4 bases at J, with 16 bases in the middle. CDR1 and CDR2 (germline): SQVTM, ANQGSEA. This CDR3 has 13 amino acids. The CDR3 is CSAGPSPSYGYTF. CDR3 sequence (DNA): TGCAGCGCTGGTCCTTCCCCCTCCTATGGCTACACCTTC. Supplemented by reference TRBV29-1 and TRBJ1-2, the full variable domain reads SAVISQKPSRDICQRGTSLTIQCQVDSQVTMMFWYRQQPGQSLTLIATANQGSEATYESGFVIDKFPISRPNLTFSTLTVSNMSPEDSSIYLCSAGPSPSYGYTFGSGTRLTVV.

The gene calls are TRBV9 and TRBJ1-4; perhaps TRBD1 as D (6 bases). CDR1 SGDLS and CDR2 YYNGEE come from the germline V gene. This CDR3 is 14 amino acids long. The V and J ends lost 6 bases and 7 bases respectively, with 16 bases between them. This chain's CDR3 is CASTVGGELEKLFF. DNA of the CDR3: TGTGCCAGCACTGTCGGGGGCGAGCTTGAAAAACTGTTTTTT.

The chain carries TRBV7-3 and TRBJ2-6, with D perhaps matching TRBD2 (6 bases). V was shortened by 5 bases and J by 0 bases, with 14 bases between the two germline ends. Germline CDR1 reads SGHTA; CDR2 reads FQGTGA. The length of the CDR3 is 17 residues. The CDR3 DNA reads TGTGCCAGCAGCCATCCGGGACTGCTCTCTGGGGCCAACGTCCTGACTTTC. Residues: CASSHPGLLSGANVLTF.

CDR3 sequence (DNA): TGCGCCAGCACACCAGGGTTCGGAGCTAATGAAAAACTGTTTTTT. It encodes CASTPGFGANEKLFF. The chain is built from TRBV10-2 and TRBJ1-4, with D possibly being TRBD1 (5 bases). The CDR3 has 15 amino acids. V was cut by 7 bases and J by 3 bases, with 15 bases left in between. Germline CDR1 is WSHSY and CDR2 is SAAADI.

The J gene is TRBJ2-1, the V gene TRBV11-2; D unclear. Per the germline V gene, CDR1 is SGHAT and CDR2 is FQNNGV. The CDR3 sequence is 16 residues long. V lost 0 bases, J lost 2 bases, and 11 bases lay in between. The CDR3, as DNA: TGTGCCAGCAGCTTAGATCTACCGGGTCCCTACAATGAGCAGTTCTTC. Its protein is CASSLDLPGPYNEQFF.

The gene calls are TRBV5-1 and TRBJ2-2, with 9 bases aligning to TRBD2. The germline CDR1 and CDR2 sequences are SGHRS and YFSETQ. The length of the CDR3 is 14 residues. V was pared by 2 bases and J by 5 bases, with 1 base of the junction left unmatched. The chain's CDR3 is CASSFSGGTGELFF. In DNA, the CDR3 is TGCGCCAGCAGCTTCAGCGGGGGGACCGGGGAGCTGTTTTTT.